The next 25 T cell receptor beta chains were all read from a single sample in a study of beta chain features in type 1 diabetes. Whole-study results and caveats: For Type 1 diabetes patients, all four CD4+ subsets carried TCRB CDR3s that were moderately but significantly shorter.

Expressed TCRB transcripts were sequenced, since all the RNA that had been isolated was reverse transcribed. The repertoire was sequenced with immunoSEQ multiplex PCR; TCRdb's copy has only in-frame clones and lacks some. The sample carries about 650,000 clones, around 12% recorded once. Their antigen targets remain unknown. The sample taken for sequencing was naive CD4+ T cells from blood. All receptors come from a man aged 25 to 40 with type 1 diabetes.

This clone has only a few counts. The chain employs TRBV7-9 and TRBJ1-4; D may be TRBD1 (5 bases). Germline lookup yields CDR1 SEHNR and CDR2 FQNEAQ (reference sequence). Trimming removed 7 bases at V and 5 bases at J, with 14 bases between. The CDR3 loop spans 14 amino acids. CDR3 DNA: TGTGCCAGCACCCACAGCCGGGGCAATGAAAAACTGTTTTTT. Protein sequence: CASTHSRGNEKLFF.

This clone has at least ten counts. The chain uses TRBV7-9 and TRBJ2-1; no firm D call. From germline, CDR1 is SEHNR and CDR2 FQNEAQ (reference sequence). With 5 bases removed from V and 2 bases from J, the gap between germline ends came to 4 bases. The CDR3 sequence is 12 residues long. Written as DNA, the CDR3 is TGTGCCAGCAGCCCAACCTACAATGAGCAGTTCTTC. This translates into CASSPTYNEQFF.

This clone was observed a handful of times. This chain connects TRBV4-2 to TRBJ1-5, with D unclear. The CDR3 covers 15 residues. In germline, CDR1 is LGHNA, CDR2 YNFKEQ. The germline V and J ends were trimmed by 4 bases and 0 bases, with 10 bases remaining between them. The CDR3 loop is CASSLPGNSNQPQHF. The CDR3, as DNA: TGTGCCAGCAGCCTCCCGGGAAATAGCAATCAGCCCCAGCATTTT.

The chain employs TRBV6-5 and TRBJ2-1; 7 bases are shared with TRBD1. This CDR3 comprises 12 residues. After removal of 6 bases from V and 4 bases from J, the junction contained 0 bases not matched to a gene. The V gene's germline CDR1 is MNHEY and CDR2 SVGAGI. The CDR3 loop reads CASRQGYNEQFF. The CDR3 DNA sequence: TGTGCCAGCAGACAGGGGTACAATGAGCAGTTCTTC.

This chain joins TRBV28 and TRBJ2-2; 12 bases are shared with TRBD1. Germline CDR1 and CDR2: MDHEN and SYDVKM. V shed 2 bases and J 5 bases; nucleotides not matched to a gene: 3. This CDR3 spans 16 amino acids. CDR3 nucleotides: TGTGCCAGCAGTTTACCGGGACAGGGGGCGACCGGGGAGCTGTTTTTT. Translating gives CASSLPGQGATGELFF.

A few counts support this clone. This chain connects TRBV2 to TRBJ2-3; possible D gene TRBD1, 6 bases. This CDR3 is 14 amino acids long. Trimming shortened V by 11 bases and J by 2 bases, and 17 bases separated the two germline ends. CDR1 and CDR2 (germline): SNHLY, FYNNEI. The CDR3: CAGKETGPTDTQYF. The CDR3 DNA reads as TGTGCCGGTAAAGAAACAGGGCCCACAGATACGCAGTATTTT.

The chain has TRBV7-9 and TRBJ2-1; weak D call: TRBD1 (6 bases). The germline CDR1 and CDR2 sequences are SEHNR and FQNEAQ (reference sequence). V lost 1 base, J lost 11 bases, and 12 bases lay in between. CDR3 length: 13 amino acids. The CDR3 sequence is CASSLDRAEKQFF. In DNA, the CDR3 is TGTGCCAGCAGCTTAGACAGGGCCGAGAAGCAGTTCTTC.

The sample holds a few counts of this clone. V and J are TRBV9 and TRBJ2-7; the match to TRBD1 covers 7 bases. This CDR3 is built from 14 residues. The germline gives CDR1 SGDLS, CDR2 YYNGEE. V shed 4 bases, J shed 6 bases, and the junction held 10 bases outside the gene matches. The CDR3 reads CASSPRQGMREQYF. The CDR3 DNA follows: TGTGCCAGCAGCCCCAGACAGGGAATGCGCGAGCAGTACTTC.

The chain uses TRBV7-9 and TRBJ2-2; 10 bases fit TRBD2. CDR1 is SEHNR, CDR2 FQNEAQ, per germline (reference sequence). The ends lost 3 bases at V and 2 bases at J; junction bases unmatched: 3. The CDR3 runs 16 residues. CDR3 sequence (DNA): TGTGCCAGCAGCTTCCCTAGCGGGGGTAACACCGGGGAGCTGTTTTTT. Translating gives CASSFPSGGNTGELFF.

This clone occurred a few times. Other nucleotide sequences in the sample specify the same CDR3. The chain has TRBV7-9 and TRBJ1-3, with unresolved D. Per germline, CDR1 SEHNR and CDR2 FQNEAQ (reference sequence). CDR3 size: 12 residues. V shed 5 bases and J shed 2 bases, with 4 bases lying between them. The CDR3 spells CASSLTGNTIYF. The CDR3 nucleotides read TGTGCCAGCAGCCTAACTGGAAACACCATATATTTT.

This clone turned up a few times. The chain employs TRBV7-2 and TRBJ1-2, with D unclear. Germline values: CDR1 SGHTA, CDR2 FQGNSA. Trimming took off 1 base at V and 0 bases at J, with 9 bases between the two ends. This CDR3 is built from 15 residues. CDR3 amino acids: CASSLGGYANYGYTF. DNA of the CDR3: TGTGCCAGCAGCTTAGGCGGATATGCTAACTATGGCTACACCTTC.

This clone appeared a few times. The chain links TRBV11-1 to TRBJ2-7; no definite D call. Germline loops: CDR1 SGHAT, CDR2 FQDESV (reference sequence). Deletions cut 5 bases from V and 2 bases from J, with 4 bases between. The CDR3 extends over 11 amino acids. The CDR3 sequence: CASSATYEQYF. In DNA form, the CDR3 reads TGTGCCAGCAGCGCAACCTACGAGCAGTACTTC.

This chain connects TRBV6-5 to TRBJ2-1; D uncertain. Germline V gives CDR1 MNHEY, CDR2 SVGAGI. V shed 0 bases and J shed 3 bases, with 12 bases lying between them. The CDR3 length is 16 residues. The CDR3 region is CASSYSKTGYYNEQFF. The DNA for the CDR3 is TGTGCCAGCAGTTACTCGAAGACCGGATACTACAATGAGCAGTTCTTC.

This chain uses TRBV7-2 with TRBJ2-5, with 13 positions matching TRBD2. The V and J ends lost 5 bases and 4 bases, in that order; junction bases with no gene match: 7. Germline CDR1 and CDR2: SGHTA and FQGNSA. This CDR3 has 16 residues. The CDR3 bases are TGTGCCAGCAGCCCCCCGGGACTAGCGGGGTTAGAGACCCAGTACTTC. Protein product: CASSPPGLAGLETQYF.

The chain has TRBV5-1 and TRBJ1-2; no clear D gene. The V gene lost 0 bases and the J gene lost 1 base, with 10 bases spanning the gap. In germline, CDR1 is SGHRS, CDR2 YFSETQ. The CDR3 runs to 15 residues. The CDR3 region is CASSLGGPNNYGYTF. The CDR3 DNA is TGCGCCAGCAGCTTGGGTGGACCGAATAACTATGGCTACACCTTC.

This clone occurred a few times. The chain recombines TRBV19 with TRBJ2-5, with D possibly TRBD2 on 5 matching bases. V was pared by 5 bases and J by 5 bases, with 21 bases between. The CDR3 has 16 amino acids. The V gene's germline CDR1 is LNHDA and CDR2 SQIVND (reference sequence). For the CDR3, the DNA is TGTGCCAGTAGTCCCCGCGGGCGACCTGGGCAGGAGACCCAGTACTTC. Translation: CASSPRGRPGQETQYF. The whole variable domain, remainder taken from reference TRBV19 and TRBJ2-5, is DGGITQSPKYLFRKEGQNVTLSCEQNLNHDAMYWYRQDPGQGLRLIYYSQIVNDFQKGDIAEGYSVSREKKESFPLTVTSAQKNPTAFYLCASSPRGRPGQETQYFGPGTRLLVL.

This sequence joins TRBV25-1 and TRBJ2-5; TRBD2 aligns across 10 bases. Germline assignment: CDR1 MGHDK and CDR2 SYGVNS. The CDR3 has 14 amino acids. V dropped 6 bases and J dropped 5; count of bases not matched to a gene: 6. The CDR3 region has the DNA TGTGCCAGCAGGGAACTAGCGGGGCGGGAGACCCAGTACTTC. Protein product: CASRELAGRETQYF.

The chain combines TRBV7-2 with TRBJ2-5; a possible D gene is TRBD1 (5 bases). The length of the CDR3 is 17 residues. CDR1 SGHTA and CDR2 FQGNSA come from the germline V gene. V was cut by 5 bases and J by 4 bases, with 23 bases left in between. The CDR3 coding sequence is TGTGCCAGCAGCCCCCGTCCACTGGGGCGGCGAGGAGAGACCCAGTACTTC. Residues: CASSPRPLGRRGETQYF.

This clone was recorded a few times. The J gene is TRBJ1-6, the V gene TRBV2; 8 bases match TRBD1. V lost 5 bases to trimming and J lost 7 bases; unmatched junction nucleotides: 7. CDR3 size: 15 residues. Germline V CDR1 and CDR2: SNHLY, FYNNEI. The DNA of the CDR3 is TGTGCCAGCAGTCCCCAGGGGGCAGGGAATTCACCCCTCCACTTT. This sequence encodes CASSPQGAGNSPLHF.

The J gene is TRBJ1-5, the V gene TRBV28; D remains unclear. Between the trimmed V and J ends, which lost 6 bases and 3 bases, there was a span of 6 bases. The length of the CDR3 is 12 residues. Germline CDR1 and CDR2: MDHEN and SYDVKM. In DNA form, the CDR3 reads TGTGCCAGCAGGGGAAACAATCAGCCCCAGCATTTT. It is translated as CASRGNNQPQHF.

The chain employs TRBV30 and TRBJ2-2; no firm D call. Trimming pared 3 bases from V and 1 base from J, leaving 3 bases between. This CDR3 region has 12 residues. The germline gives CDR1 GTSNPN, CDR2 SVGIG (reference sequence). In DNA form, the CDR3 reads TGTGCCTGGAGAATGAACACCGGGGAGCTGTTTTTT. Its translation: CAWRMNTGELFF.

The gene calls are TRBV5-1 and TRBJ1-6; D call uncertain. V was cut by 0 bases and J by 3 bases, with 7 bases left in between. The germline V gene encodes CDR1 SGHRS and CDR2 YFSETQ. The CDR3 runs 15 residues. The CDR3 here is CASSLDLLYNSPLHF. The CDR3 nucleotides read TGCGCCAGCAGCTTGGACCTCCTCTATAATTCACCCCTCCACTTT.

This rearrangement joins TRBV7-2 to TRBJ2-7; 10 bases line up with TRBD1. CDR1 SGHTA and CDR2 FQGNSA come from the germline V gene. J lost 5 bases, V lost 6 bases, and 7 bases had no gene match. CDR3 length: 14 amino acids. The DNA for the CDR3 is TGTGCCAGCAGTTACCGGGACAGGGGTAACGAGCAGTACTTC. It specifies CASSYRDRGNEQYF.

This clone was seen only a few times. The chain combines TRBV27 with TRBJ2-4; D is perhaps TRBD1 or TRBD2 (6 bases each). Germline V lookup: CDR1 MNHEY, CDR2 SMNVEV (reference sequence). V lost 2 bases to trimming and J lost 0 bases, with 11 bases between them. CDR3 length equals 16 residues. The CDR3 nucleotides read TGTGCCAGCAGTTTAACCGGGGGCCTAGCCAAAAACATTCAGTACTTC. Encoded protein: CASSLTGGLAKNIQYF.

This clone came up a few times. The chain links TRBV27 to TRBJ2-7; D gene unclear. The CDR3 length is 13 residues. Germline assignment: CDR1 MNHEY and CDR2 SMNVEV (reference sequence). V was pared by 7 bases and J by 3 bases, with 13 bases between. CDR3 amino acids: CASTQRLGYEQYF. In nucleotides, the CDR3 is TGTGCCAGCACCCAACGGTTGGGCTACGAGCAGTACTTC.